This passage covers 10 T cell receptor beta chains from one sample sequenced in a study of blood T cell repertoires in COVID-19. The data were produced by immunoSEQ multiplex PCR, yet TCRdb's version contains in-frame clones alone and is incomplete. Altogether about 200,000 clones are present, roughly 84% being singletons, with the ten largest covering about 18%. Input material: peripheral blood. Receptor source: a man over 45 with COVID-19, enrolled during active disease.

This chain connects TRBV18 to TRBJ2-7, with TRBD2 matching 10 bases. The CDR3 is 17 residues long. The germline V gene encodes CDR1 KGHSH and CDR2 LQKENI. V lost 1 base to trimming and J lost 6 bases; unmatched junction nucleotides: 12. This CDR3 reads CASSPRRVSSGSSEQYF. CDR3 DNA: TGTGCCAGCTCACCACGACGAGTTTCTAGCGGGAGCAGCGAGCAGTACTTC.

A single count supports this clone. The rearrangement joins TRBV20-1 to TRBJ2-7; unclear D gene. Trimming took 3 bases from V and 3 from J, leaving 9 bases between them. The V gene's germline CDR1 is DFQATT and CDR2 SNEGSKA (reference sequence). The CDR3 sequence is 12 residues long. DNA of the CDR3: TGCAGTGCTAGTTTTATGAGCTACGAGCAGTACTTC. Translation: CSASFMSYEQYF.

The genes are TRBV4-3 and TRBJ1-1; D gene uncertain. CDR1 LGHNA and CDR2 YSLEER come from the germline V gene. CDR3 length equals 14 residues. Trimming pared 7 bases from V and 0 bases from J, leaving 12 bases between. CDR3 bases: TGCGCCAGCATCACGATCTCAGTGAACACTGAAGCTTTCTTT. Encoded protein: CASITISVNTEAFF.

The chain links TRBV28 to TRBJ1-4, with a possible D match to TRBD1 (5 bases). The length of the CDR3 is 14 residues. The V end lost 4 bases, the J end lost 7 bases, and 13 bases lay between the germline ends. Germline-derived CDR1 and CDR2 are MDHEN and SYDVKM. CDR3 loop: CASSYGGTAEKLFF. DNA of the CDR3: TGTGCCAGCAGTTACGGAGGGACTGCTGAAAAACTGTTTTTT.

This clone appeared once. The chain combines TRBV27 with TRBJ1-2; D not certain. The V end lost 4 bases, the J end lost 5 bases, and 17 bases lay between the germline ends. Per germline, CDR1 MNHEY and CDR2 SMNVEV (reference sequence). The CDR3 runs 15 residues. This chain's CDR3 is CASSSANLGAYGYTF. The CDR3 nucleotides are TGTGCCAGCAGTTCAGCCAACCTGGGAGCATATGGCTACACCTTC.

The genes are TRBV10-3 and TRBJ2-1; 9 nucleotides match TRBD1. The CDR3 covers 14 residues. CDR1 ENHRY and CDR2 SYGVKD come from the germline V gene. The junction had 8 bases not matched to a gene; V was cut back by 7 bases and J by 7 bases. CDR3 bases: TGTGCCATCAAGTGGGACAGGGAGGGAAATGAGCAGTTCTTC. Translated: CAIKWDREGNEQFF.

The J gene is TRBJ2-7, the V gene TRBV6-5, with TRBD1 matching 7 bases. V gave up 7 bases and J gave up 0 bases; unmatched junction bases: 6. The CDR3 contains 14 residues. CDR1 is MNHEY and CDR2 is SVGAGI in the germline V gene. DNA of the CDR3: TGTGCCAGCACCAGAGGACAGGACTCCTACGAGCAGTACTTC. Protein product: CASTRGQDSYEQYF.

The rearrangement joins TRBV9 to TRBJ1-4; D not certain. The CDR3 is 15 residues long. The V gene lost 1 base and the J gene lost 3 bases, with 10 bases spanning the gap. Per germline, CDR1 SGDLS and CDR2 YYNGEE. For the CDR3, the DNA is TGTGCCAGCAGCGTATCCGGGTTCCCTAATGAAAAACTGTTTTTT. It is translated as CASSVSGFPNEKLFF.

The chain links TRBV5-4 to TRBJ2-7; TRBD2 matches at 8 bases. The CDR3 extends over 16 amino acids. The germline V gene encodes CDR1 SGHNT and CDR2 YYREEE (reference sequence). Trimming took 2 bases from V and 1 from J; bases not matched to a gene: 8. The CDR3 DNA is TGTGCCAGCAGCTTTGCGGGAGGCGGCCCATCCTACGAGCAGTACTTC. Its translation is CASSFAGGGPSYEQYF. Full variable domain (outside the CDR3, taken from reference TRBV5-4 and TRBJ2-7): ETGVTQSPTHLIKTRGQQVTLRCSSQSGHNTVSWYQQALGQGPQFIFQYYREEENGRGNFPPRFSGLQFPNYSSELNVNALELDDSALYLCASSFAGGGPSYEQYFGPGTRLTVT.

V usage is TRBV30 and J usage is TRBJ2-5, with 7 bases fitting TRBD1. The junction had 7 bases not matched to a gene; V was cut back by 8 bases and J by 1 base. Germline assignment: CDR1 GTSNPN and CDR2 SVGIG (reference sequence). The CDR3 spans 13 residues. CDR3 residues: CATGDRPQETQYF. The CDR3 bases are TGTGCCACAGGGGACCGGCCCCAAGAGACCCAGTACTTC. The complete variable domain, with remaining parts taken from reference TRBV30 and TRBJ2-5, reads SQTIHQWPATLVQPVGSPLSLECTVEGTSNPNLYWYRQAAGRGLQLLFYSVGIGQISSEVPQNLSASRPQDRQFILSSKKLLLSDSGFYLCATGDRPQETQYFGPGTRLLVL.